Presented here are 8 T cell receptor beta chains from one specimen sequenced in a study of neoadjuvant anti-PD-1 for oral cavity cancer. Time point defined: after neoadjuvant nivolumab, at surgical resection. Using immunoSEQ multiplex PCR, the repertoire was profiled, and TCRdb retains in-frame clones only, with some absent. The sample has about 68,000 clones, roughly 81% seen once. Source: PBMCs, taken after nivolumab (anti-PD-1) treatment. The receptor source for this set is a person aged 40-85 years with oral cavity squamous cell carcinoma.

V and J are TRBV14 and TRBJ1-1, with D perhaps TRBD1 (5 bases). V lost 0 bases to trimming and J lost 5 bases, with 10 bases between them. The CDR3 loop spans 14 amino acids. Germline CDR1 is SGHDN and CDR2 is FVKESK. CDR3 residues: CASSQDPGRTEAFF. DNA for the CDR3: TGTGCCAGCAGCCAAGATCCAGGGCGGACTGAAGCTTTCTTT.

V is TRBV27 and J is TRBJ1-4; D unclear. V dropped 3 bases and J dropped 8 bases, with 13 bases sitting between them. Germline CDR1 MNHEY, CDR2 SMNVEV (reference sequence). The CDR3 loop spans 14 amino acids. The CDR3 DNA reads as TGTGCCAGCAGTTTTTTACCCGGACGGGAAAAACTGTTTTTT. Amino acids: CASSFLPGREKLFF.

This clone appeared a single time. The V gene is TRBV30, the J gene TRBJ1-5; a weak D match, TRBD1 (5 bases). V was pared by 0 bases and J by 6 bases, with 9 bases between. This CDR3 has 13 residues. Looked up from germline, CDR1 is GTSNPN and CDR2 is SVGIG (reference sequence). The CDR3 loop reads CAWSVPGVQPQHF. The CDR3 DNA is TGTGCCTGGAGTGTACCGGGGGTTCAGCCCCAGCATTTT. The full variable domain, with the rest looked up from reference TRBV30 and TRBJ1-5, is SQTIHQWPATLVQPVGSPLSLECTVEGTSNPNLYWYRQAAGRGLQLLFYSVGIGQISSEVPQNLSASRPQDRQFILSSKKLLLSDSGFYLCAWSVPGVQPQHFGDGTRLSIL.

The chain employs TRBV7-9 and TRBJ2-7, with D possibly matching TRBD2 (6 bases). There are 15 residues in the CDR3. The V and J ends lost 0 bases and 4 bases respectively, with 13 bases between them. The germline V gene encodes CDR1 SEHNR and CDR2 FQNEAQ (reference sequence). CDR3 in amino acids: CASSLAGGAPYEQYF. CDR3 nucleotide sequence: TGTGCCAGCAGCTTAGCGGGAGGAGCGCCGTACGAGCAGTACTTC.

The chain combines TRBV2 with TRBJ2-1, with a weak D call TRBD2 (6 bases). Looked up from germline, CDR1 is SNHLY and CDR2 is FYNNEI. V gave up 2 bases and J gave up 8 bases, with 16 bases separating them. This CDR3 has 15 residues. DNA for the CDR3: TGTGCCAGCAGTGAATTAGCGGTCTTGGGCGATGAGCAGTTCTTC. It yields the protein CASSELAVLGDEQFF.

The chain uses TRBV5-1 and TRBJ2-1; the match to TRBD2 covers 8 bases. The CDR3 covers 16 residues. V dropped 0 bases and J dropped 3; count of bases not matched to a gene: 5. Germline CDR1 SGHRS, CDR2 YFSETQ. The CDR3 loop is CASSLVGGTSYNEQFF. In DNA form, the CDR3 reads TGCGCCAGCAGCTTGGTAGGCGGGACTAGCTACAATGAGCAGTTCTTC.

The chain links TRBV6-1 to TRBJ2-7, with D maybe TRBD1 (6 bases). CDR1 is MNHNS, CDR2 SASEGT, per germline. Trimming took off 3 bases at V and 2 bases at J, with 11 bases between the two ends. This CDR3 has 14 residues. The CDR3 protein is CASSELGQTYEQYF. CDR3 DNA sequence: TGTGCCAGCAGTGAGCTTGGACAGACCTACGAGCAGTACTTC.

The V gene is TRBV28, the J gene TRBJ2-3; D is unresolved. The CDR3 contains 16 residues. The germline V gene has CDR1 MDHEN and CDR2 SYDVKM. Trimming took off 2 bases at V and 2 bases at J, with 14 bases between the two ends. The CDR3 nucleotides read TGTGCCAGCAGTTTAAGTCTCACGGAGTTCACAGATACGCAGTATTTT. Translated, it gives CASSLSLTEFTDTQYF.